The 29 T cell receptor beta chains below come from one sample, sequenced in a study of CD8+ T cells in alopecia areata (dated by TCRdb to 2017 to 2018). Reading the label with the study, this specimen's time point is: baseline before oral tofacitinib. Receptor amplification or capture employed the immunoSEQ multiplex PCR assay. For TCR sequencing, RNA was extracted from every sample and reverse transcribed into cDNA to serve as template. Held by TCRdb, this immuneACCESS table contains in-frame sequences only and omits some clones. Under half of the omission traces to an unresolved V gene where checked; the cause of the rest is unknown. For this sample the table gives around 140,000 clones, of which approximately 50% were detected only once. Around 1% of the sample comes from the top ten. Source: CD4+ T cells sorted from blood, taken at week 0. These TCRs come from a human donor with alopecia areata.

CDR3 in amino acids: CASIRGRSETQYF. The CDR3 DNA follows: TGCGCCAGCATCAGGGGGCGAAGTGAGACCCAGTACTTC. This chain connects TRBV23-1 to TRBJ2-5; 8 positions match TRBD1. TRBV23-1 belongs to the ORF category, with a function that is uncertain. The J segment lost 5 bases and the V segment lost 7 bases, leaving 6 bases of the junction unmatched. The CDR3 spans 13 residues.

The chain couples TRBV5-1 to TRBJ2-7, with 11 bases aligning to TRBD1. The germline V gene encodes CDR1 SGHRS and CDR2 YFSETQ. Losses at the gene ends were 4 bases for V and 2 bases for J; bases not matched to a gene: 11. This CDR3 spans 17 amino acids. The CDR3 spells CASSLWTGGRLTYEQYF. The CDR3, as DNA: TGCGCCAGCAGCCTATGGACAGGGGGCCGTCTGACCTACGAGCAGTACTTC.

The J gene is TRBJ2-7, the V gene TRBV9, with D possibly being TRBD2 (6 bases). Per germline, CDR1 SGDLS and CDR2 YYNGEE. V lost 0 bases and J 2 bases, leaving 15 bases between the germline ends. CDR3 length equals 16 residues. CDR3 nucleotides: TGTGCCAGCAGCGTAGGGGTGGTCGTAGCGGCCTACGAGCAGTACTTC. As protein: CASSVGVVVAAYEQYF. The whole variable domain, filled in from reference TRBV9 and TRBJ2-7, reads DSGVTQTPKHLITATGQRVTLRCSPRSGDLSVYWYQQSLDQGLQFLIQYYNGEERAKGNILERFSAQQFPDLHSELNLSSLELGDSALYFCASSVGVVVAAYEQYFGPGTRLTVT.

DNA of the CDR3: TGCAGCGTTCCGGGACTGAGTATCAGGGCAGATACGCAGTATTTT. This encodes CSVPGLSIRADTQYF. The chain is built from TRBV29-1 and TRBJ2-3; TRBD2 is a possible D gene (6 bases). Germline CDR1 reads SQVTM; CDR2 reads ANQGSEA. Trimming pared 5 bases from V and 4 bases from J, leaving 19 bases between. CDR3 size: 15 residues.

In this sample, this clone turned up a few times. The chain combines TRBV29-1 with TRBJ2-4; TRBD1 matches 9 bases. This CDR3 region has 14 residues. Germline lookup yields CDR1 SQVTM and CDR2 ANQGSEA. The junction had 11 bases not matched to a gene; V was cut back by 7 bases and J by 7 bases. CDR3 sequence reads: CSGRAGTGPNIQYF. The DNA of the CDR3 is TGCAGCGGAAGGGCCGGGACAGGGCCCAACATTCAGTACTTC.

The chain is built from TRBV25-1 and TRBJ2-1; 11 positions match TRBD2. Per germline, CDR1 MGHDK and CDR2 SYGVNS. CDR3 length: 16 amino acids. The ends lost 5 bases at V and 3 bases at J; junction bases unmatched: 6. As DNA, the CDR3 is TGTGCCAGCAGTATCACCGGGACTAGCGGCTACAATGAGCAGTTCTTC. Translated: CASSITGTSGYNEQFF.

The V call is TRBV5-1, the J call TRBJ2-1; tentatively, D is TRBD2 (6 bases). Germline V gene lookup returns CDR1 SGHRS and CDR2 YFSETQ. Trimming left V 0 bases short and J 0 bases short, with 7 bases between. This CDR3 is 15 amino acids long. The CDR3 protein is CASSLVADSYNEQFF. CDR3 coding DNA: TGCGCCAGCAGCTTGGTAGCGGACTCCTACAATGAGCAGTTCTTC.

The V and J genes are TRBV6-5 and TRBJ2-7; D is uncertain. Germline values: CDR1 MNHEY, CDR2 SVGAGI. V was cut by 8 bases and J by 4 bases, with 15 bases left in between. The CDR3 consists of 13 residues. The CDR3: CASGPEPRYEQYF. The CDR3, as DNA: TGTGCCAGCGGGCCCGAGCCTCGGTACGAGCAGTACTTC.

The V and J genes are TRBV30 and TRBJ1-5; TRBD1 matches 7 bases. Germline V lookup: CDR1 GTSNPN, CDR2 SVGIG (reference sequence). CDR3 size: 16 residues. J was trimmed by 3 bases and V by 4 bases; bases with no gene match: 12. The DNA of the CDR3 is TGTGCCTGGACGGTAAGAGGGGGCAAAAACAATCAGCCCCAGCATTTT. Its translation: CAWTVRGGKNNQPQHF.

The V and J genes are TRBV5-1 and TRBJ1-2; D remains ambiguous. The CDR3 contains 13 residues. The germline V and J ends were trimmed by 0 bases and 8 bases, with 11 bases remaining between them. CDR1 and CDR2 from the germline V gene are SGHRS and YFSETQ. CDR3 sequence (DNA): TGCGCCAGCAGCTTGGTTTCGGTTGAAGGCTACACCTTC. Encoded protein: CASSLVSVEGYTF.

J is TRBJ2-1 and V is TRBV6-5; a weak D match, TRBD2 (5 bases). The CDR3 loop spans 14 amino acids. The germline CDR1 and CDR2 sequences are MNHEY and SVGAGI. Trimming shortened V by 5 bases and J by 6 bases, and 14 bases separated the two germline ends. CDR3 bases: TGTGCCAGCAGTCCCTTTGGACTCTTCAATGAGCAGTTCTTC. The encoded protein is CASSPFGLFNEQFF.

V usage is TRBV18 and J usage is TRBJ1-1; weak D call: TRBD1 (5 bases). The germline CDR1 and CDR2 sequences are KGHSH and LQKENI. There are 13 residues in the CDR3. Trimming left V 2 bases short and J 5 bases short, with 9 bases between. DNA of the CDR3: TGTGCCAGCTCACCAGGTTCAGGGACTGAAGCTTTCTTT. This codes for CASSPGSGTEAFF. The full variable domain, in which reference TRBV18 and TRBJ1-1 provide the parts outside the CDR3, is NAGVMQNPRHLVRRRGQEARLRCSPMKGHSHVYWYRQLPEEGLKFMVYLQKENIIDESGMPKERFSAEFPKEGPSILRIQQVVRGDSAAYFCASSPGSGTEAFFGQGTRLTVV.

This clone was observed a few times. The rearrangement joins TRBV23-1 to TRBJ2-7, with D maybe TRBD2 (6 bases). TRBV23-1 is sorted into the ORF group, with uncertain function. Trimming stripped 2 bases from V and 2 bases from J, with 19 bases between. This CDR3 is 17 amino acids long. The CDR3 DNA reads TGCGCCAGCAGTCAAAGGAGGGAACATACGTCTCCCTACGAGCAGTACTTC. The encoded protein is CASSQRREHTSPYEQYF.

This chain joins TRBV28 and TRBJ2-1; no clear D. The V gene's germline CDR1 is MDHEN and CDR2 SYDVKM. Trimming removed 4 bases from V and 9 bases from J, with 10 bases in between. The CDR3 contains 12 residues. The CDR3 region is CASSSPRFEQFF. As DNA, the CDR3 is TGTGCCAGCAGTTCCCCCCGTTTTGAGCAGTTCTTC. The whole variable domain, filled in from reference TRBV28 and TRBJ2-1, reads DVKVTQSSRYLVKRTGEKVFLECVQDMDHENMFWYRQDPGLGLRLIYFSYDVKMKEKGDIPEGYSVSREKKERFSLILESASTNQTSMYLCASSSPRFEQFFGPGTRLTVL.

The V and J genes are TRBV30 and TRBJ2-4; no clear D gene. Per germline, CDR1 GTSNPN and CDR2 SVGIG (reference sequence). The CDR3 is made up of 14 amino acids. Trimming took off 3 bases at V and 1 base at J, with 10 bases between the two ends. CDR3 nucleotides: TGTGCCTGGAGCCCTGGTTTCGCCAAAAACATTCAGTACTTC. This translates into CAWSPGFAKNIQYF.

The chain recombines TRBV4-1 with TRBJ2-1; tentatively, D is TRBD2 (6 bases). Per germline, CDR1 MGHRA and CDR2 YSYEKL. This CDR3 is built from 15 residues. Trimming took off 4 bases at V and 9 bases at J, with 19 bases between the two ends. The CDR3 reads CASSPPPPGLFEQFF. DNA of the CDR3: TGCGCCAGCAGCCCTCCGCCTCCCGGACTATTTGAGCAGTTCTTC.

The chain's CDR3 is CASRPVQASGDIQYF. Here the CDR3 DNA reads TGTGCCAGCAGACCGGTTCAGGCGTCAGGGGACATTCAGTACTTC. The chain employs TRBV11-2 and TRBJ2-4; D possibly corresponds to TRBD1 (6 bases). CDR3 length: 15 residues. Germline lookup yields CDR1 SGHAT and CDR2 FQNNGV. V dropped 6 bases and J dropped 8 bases, with 20 bases sitting between them.

The rearrangement links TRBV25-1 to TRBJ2-5; D could derive from TRBD1 or TRBD2 (6 bases each). Trimming shortened V by 6 bases and J by 4 bases, and 18 bases separated the two germline ends. The CDR3 has 15 amino acids. The V gene's germline CDR1 is MGHDK and CDR2 SYGVNS. In DNA, the CDR3 is TGTGCCAGCAGGGCTCACGGGGGCGAGGGAGAGACCCAGTACTTC. It encodes CASRAHGGEGETQYF.

As for this clone: A read error may produce the germline difference seen at one junction end. The chain couples TRBV29-1 to TRBJ2-3; 7 bases are a match to TRBD1. The CDR3 contains 12 residues. The germline V gene has CDR1 SQVTM and CDR2 ANQGSEA. In nucleotides, the CDR3 is TGCAGCGTAGAAGCAGGGGGAGATACGCAGTATTTT. It yields the protein CSVEAGGDTQYF.

This chain connects TRBV29-1 to TRBJ2-2; D is perhaps TRBD1 or TRBD2 (5 bases each). The V and J ends lost 6 bases and 3 bases respectively, with 14 bases between them. The CDR3 has 14 amino acids. The V gene's germline CDR1 is SQVTM and CDR2 ANQGSEA. The CDR3 reads CSVSGQGYTGELFF. CDR3 DNA: TGCAGCGTCTCGGGGCAGGGTTACACCGGGGAGCTGTTTTTT.

This clone was found a few times. Here the CDR3 reads CAWSKSSRTYGYTF. The CDR3 DNA reads TGTGCCTGGAGTAAATCCAGTCGGACCTATGGCTACACCTTC. This chain links TRBV30 with TRBJ1-2, with unresolved D. The ends were cut back, 2 bases at V and 4 bases at J, with 14 bases in the middle. The germline V gene has CDR1 GTSNPN and CDR2 SVGIG (reference sequence). The CDR3 runs 14 residues.

This chain uses TRBV10-3 with TRBJ2-5; D is unresolved. Trimming removed 0 bases from V and 4 bases from J, with 3 bases in between. This CDR3 comprises 12 residues. Germline V gives CDR1 ENHRY, CDR2 SYGVKD. CDR3 loop: CAISESGETQYF. The CDR3 DNA reads as TGTGCCATCAGTGAGTCTGGAGAGACCCAGTACTTC.

The rearrangement joins TRBV29-1 to TRBJ1-1, with a weak D call TRBD1 (5 bases). V was trimmed by 7 bases and J by 2 bases, leaving 14 bases between them. The CDR3 is made up of 13 amino acids. Germline V gene lookup returns CDR1 SQVTM and CDR2 ANQGSEA. CDR3: CSAGTAINTEAFF. For the CDR3, the DNA is TGCAGCGCAGGGACCGCAATAAACACTGAAGCTTTCTTT. Full variable domain (rest looked up from reference TRBV29-1 and TRBJ1-1): SAVISQKPSRDICQRGTSLTIQCQVDSQVTMMFWYRQQPGQSLTLIATANQGSEATYESGFVIDKFPISRPNLTFSTLTVSNMSPEDSSIYLCSAGTAINTEAFFGQGTRLTVV.

V usage is TRBV13 and J usage is TRBJ2-1; 8 positions agree with TRBD2. Germline CDR1 reads PRHDT; CDR2 reads FYEKMQ (reference sequence). The CDR3 loop spans 15 amino acids. Losses at the gene ends were 7 bases for V and 7 bases for J; bases not matched to a gene: 12. CDR3 sequence (DNA): TGTGCCAGCACCCCCGGGAGGGCCGTTCGTAATGAGCAGTTCTTC. Translated: CASTPGRAVRNEQFF.

The chain combines TRBV29-1 with TRBJ1-2; D not certain. The CDR3 extends over 11 amino acids. CDR1 SQVTM and CDR2 ANQGSEA come from the germline V gene. Trimming cost V 5 bases and J 5 bases, with 9 bases left between them. The CDR3 protein is CSVRDEYGYTF. CDR3 DNA: TGCAGCGTTCGTGATGAGTATGGCTACACCTTC.

V gene TRBV30 combines with J gene TRBJ2-1; D uncertain. Between the trimmed V and J ends, which lost 3 bases and 9 bases, there was a span of 15 bases. Looked up from germline, CDR1 is GTSNPN and CDR2 is SVGIG (reference sequence). This CDR3 region has 13 residues. The CDR3 bases are TGTGCCTGGAGGGCCCAAATTGTGGCTGAGCAGTTCTTC. Translating gives CAWRAQIVAEQFF.

This clone came up a few times. V and J are TRBV29-1 and TRBJ2-7, with 10 bases lining up with TRBD2. This CDR3 is 13 amino acids long. Trimming took 8 bases from V and 2 from J; bases not matched to a gene: 6. Per the germline V gene, CDR1 is SQVTM and CDR2 is ANQGSEA. Written as DNA, the CDR3 is TGCAGCACAAGACTAGCGGGTACCTACGAGCAGTACTTC. It codes for CSTRLAGTYEQYF.

This chain links TRBV27 with TRBJ2-4, with TRBD1 matching over 8 bases. Per germline, CDR1 MNHEY and CDR2 SMNVEV (reference sequence). This CDR3 has 14 amino acids. With V trimmed by 6 bases and J by 0 bases, 1 base remained unmatched. CDR3 amino acids: CASSGQGAKNIQYF. The CDR3 coding sequence is TGTGCCAGCAGCGGACAGGGAGCCAAAAACATTCAGTACTTC.

This chain links TRBV7-9 with TRBJ2-7; 7 nucleotides line up with TRBD2. CDR3 size: 15 residues. Unmatched junction bases numbered 11, after V lost 4 bases and J lost 5 bases. Germline loops: CDR1 SEHNR, CDR2 FQNEAQ (reference sequence). The CDR3 DNA is TGTGCCAGCAGCTCCGGGGGAGGGATGGGGAACGAGCAGTACTTC. It is translated as CASSSGGGMGNEQYF.